This entry lists 29 T cell receptor beta chains sequenced from one sample in a study of blood T cell repertoires in COVID-19 (dated by TCRdb to 2018 to 2021). The library was generated by the immunoSEQ multiplex PCR assay. TCRdb stores this immuneACCESS table with in-frame sequences only. Part of the clones is absent; in the studies checked, under half of the shortfall reflects unresolved V genes, and no reason is known for the rest. The sample table contains 300,000 to 400,000 clones; only one count was recorded for about 83% of them. Around 3% of the sample belongs to the ten largest clones. The sequenced sample consisted of peripheral blood. Receptors were obtained from a man between 25 and 39 years old with active or convalescent COVID-19.

Here the CDR3 reads CASSVEGGSYGYTF. The CDR3 DNA reads TGTGCCAGCAGCGTAGAAGGGGGAAGCTATGGCTACACCTTC. The gene calls are TRBV9 and TRBJ1-2; D may be TRBD1 (6 bases). The CDR3 runs to 14 residues. Germline CDR1 and CDR2: SGDLS and YYNGEE. V lost 0 bases and J lost 4, with 10 bases in between.

The chain couples TRBV3-1 (or the pseudogene TRBV3-2) to TRBJ1-6; D is possibly TRBD1 (6 bases). The CDR3 runs 15 residues. CDR1 LGHDT and CDR2 YNNKEL come from the germline V gene (reference sequence). V was shortened by 6 bases and J by 6 bases, with 15 bases between the two germline ends. CDR3 DNA: TGTGCCAGCAGAGGGGGAGTTTCACGTAATTCACCCCTCCACTTT. This gives the protein CASRGGVSRNSPLHF.

The chain recombines TRBV2 with TRBJ2-7; D unresolved. The V gene's germline CDR1 is SNHLY and CDR2 FYNNEI. The V gene lost 7 bases and the J gene lost 5 bases, with 15 bases spanning the gap. The CDR3 loop spans 13 amino acids. CDR3 amino acids: CASKVGQANEQYF. The CDR3 DNA sequence: TGTGCCAGCAAGGTCGGCCAGGCAAACGAGCAGTACTTC.

V is TRBV1 and J is TRBJ2-3; the table assigns TRBD2, which was not confirmed against the DNA. TRBV1 is marked as a pseudogene. This CDR3 is built from 18 residues. For the CDR3, the DNA is TGCACCAGCACCCCGGGGGTGTTCTGGCGGGGAAACACAGATACGCAGTATTTT. Its translation is CTSTPGVFWRGNTDTQYF.

This chain connects TRBV3-1 (or the pseudogene TRBV3-2) to TRBJ1-2; 7 nucleotides match TRBD1. The V and J ends lost 2 bases and 1 base, in that order; junction bases with no gene match: 7. The CDR3 consists of 16 residues. CDR1 and CDR2 (germline): LGHDT, YNNKEL (reference sequence). CDR3 nucleotides: TGTGCCAGCAGCCAACAGACAGGGTTAGGTAACTATGGCTACACCTTC. Translating it yields CASSQQTGLGNYGYTF.

This chain links TRBV7-9 with TRBJ1-1; a possible D gene is TRBD1 (5 bases). Germline values: CDR1 SEHNR, CDR2 FQNEAQ (reference sequence). V lost 5 bases and J 9 bases, leaving 13 bases between the germline ends. The CDR3 has 12 amino acids. The CDR3 loop is CASSLGEGKAFF. The CDR3 DNA reads as TGTGCCAGCAGCCTAGGGGAGGGTAAAGCTTTCTTT.

The rearrangement uses TRBV25-1 and TRBJ1-1; no firm D call. The CDR3 runs 11 residues. CDR1 is MGHDK and CDR2 is SYGVNS in the germline V gene. The V end lost 7 bases, the J end lost 7 bases, and 10 bases lay between the germline ends. The chain's CDR3 is CASTRQDEAFF. The DNA of the CDR3 is TGTGCCAGCACCAGGCAGGATGAAGCTTTCTTT.

The CDR3: CAISEERDGKTQYF. The CDR3 DNA sequence: TGTGCCATCAGTGAGGAGAGGGATGGGAAGACCCAGTACTTC. The rearrangement uses TRBV10-3 and TRBJ2-5, with D perhaps matching TRBD2 (5 bases). The germline V and J ends were trimmed by 2 bases and 6 bases, with 13 bases remaining between them. From germline, CDR1 is ENHRY and CDR2 SYGVKD. The CDR3 is 14 residues long.

The gene calls are TRBV4-2 and TRBJ1-2; D call uncertain. The V end lost 6 bases, the J end lost 3 bases, and 8 bases lay between the germline ends. CDR1 LGHNA and CDR2 YNFKEQ come from the germline V gene. CDR3 size: 12 residues. Written as DNA, the CDR3 is TGTGCCAGCAGTAAGAGGGACTATGGCTACACCTTC. Encoded protein: CASSKRDYGYTF.

The genes are TRBV24-1 and TRBJ1-1; D gene unclear. The ends were cut back, 4 bases at V and 7 bases at J, with 18 bases in the middle. Germline V gene lookup returns CDR1 KGHDR and CDR2 SFDVKD. CDR3 length equals 15 residues. The CDR3 spells CATSDAGLVSGEAFF. CDR3 nucleotides: TGTGCCACCAGTGACGCCGGACTCGTGTCAGGTGAAGCTTTCTTT.

The table lists this clone with a few counts. The chain combines TRBV7-2 with TRBJ1-2; D possibly corresponds to TRBD1 (5 bases). Germline loops: CDR1 SGHTA, CDR2 FQGNSA. With 1 base removed from V and 3 bases from J, the gap between germline ends came to 12 bases. This CDR3 contains 15 residues. CDR3: CASSLEVRGYYGYTF. Here the CDR3 DNA reads TGTGCCAGCAGCTTAGAGGTTAGGGGCTACTATGGCTACACCTTC.

The V call is TRBV7-9, the J call TRBJ2-4; no firm D call. Germline values: CDR1 SEHNR, CDR2 FQNEAQ (reference sequence). V was clipped by 1 base and J by 10 bases, with 8 bases between them. This CDR3 has 12 residues. The CDR3 DNA reads TGTGCCAGCAGCTTAGATGTCGGGATTCAGTACTTC. Translating it yields CASSLDVGIQYF.

This sequence joins TRBV4-2 and TRBJ2-3; no definite D call. The CDR3 totals 17 residues. The V gene's germline CDR1 is LGHNA and CDR2 YNFKEQ. The V gene lost 4 bases and the J gene lost 1 base, with 18 bases spanning the gap. CDR3 in DNA: TGTGCCAGCAGCCCCGAGGCGGCTGGTGCGGGCACAGATACGCAGTATTTT. Translation gives CASSPEAAGAGTDTQYF.

The chain employs TRBV4-1 and TRBJ2-5, with a possible D match to TRBD1 (6 bases). Trimming removed 2 bases at V and 4 bases at J, with 17 bases between. CDR3 length: 16 residues. CDR1 MGHRA and CDR2 YSYEKL come from the germline V gene. The CDR3 spells CASSQPGTNERETQYF. Written as DNA, the CDR3 is TGCGCCAGCAGCCAACCCGGGACAAACGAGAGAGAGACCCAGTACTTC.

This chain uses TRBV10-3 with TRBJ1-2; possibly TRBD1 for D (6 bases). CDR1 and CDR2 from the germline V gene are ENHRY and SYGVKD. V was trimmed by 3 bases and J by 4 bases, leaving 12 bases between them. This CDR3 has 14 amino acids. In nucleotides, the CDR3 is TGTGCCATCAGTGAAGGTCAGGGGCTCTATGGCTACACCTTC. Translated: CAISEGQGLYGYTF.

This clone was counted between two and nine times. V is TRBV7-2 and J is TRBJ2-3; D is possibly TRBD2 (6 bases). From germline, CDR1 is SGHTA and CDR2 FQGNSA. The CDR3 spans 14 residues. V was cut by 1 base and J by 12 bases, with 17 bases left in between. The CDR3 DNA sequence: TGTGCCAGCAGCTTAGACACACTAGCCTCTTTTCAGTATTTT. Translating it yields CASSLDTLASFQYF.

This clone was observed a few times. V gene TRBV24-1 combines with J gene TRBJ1-4; D gene unclear. The CDR3 has 12 amino acids. The germline V and J ends were trimmed by 0 bases and 11 bases, with 6 bases remaining between them. The V gene's germline CDR1 is KGHDR and CDR2 SFDVKD. CDR3 sequence (DNA): TGTGCCACCAGTGATTTGAGAGGGAAACTGTTTTTT. Translated, it gives CATSDLRGKLFF.

J is TRBJ1-3 and V is TRBV7-3, with D hard to call. Trimming took 5 bases from V and 0 from J, leaving 11 bases between them. Germline lookup yields CDR1 SGHTA and CDR2 FQGTGA. This CDR3 has 15 residues. CDR3 DNA sequence: TGTGCCAGCAGCCTAGATGCTGTCTCTGGAAACACCATATATTTT. It codes for CASSLDAVSGNTIYF.

This chain connects TRBV6-1 to TRBJ2-7; 9 bases agree with TRBD1. CDR1 is MNHNS and CDR2 is SASEGT in the germline V gene. The V segment lost 4 bases and the J segment 2 bases; nucleotides outside the gene matches: 9. The CDR3 spans 16 residues. The CDR3 loop is CASSARDRVQTYEQYF. Here the CDR3 DNA reads TGTGCCAGCAGTGCCCGGGACAGGGTCCAGACCTACGAGCAGTACTTC.

In its sample, this clone was seen a few times. The chain recombines TRBV3-1 (or the pseudogene TRBV3-2) with TRBJ2-7; D may be TRBD1 (5 bases). CDR3 length: 14 residues. Germline CDR1 LGHDT, CDR2 YNNKEL (reference sequence). V dropped 1 base and J dropped 0 bases, with 7 bases sitting between them. CDR3 nucleotide sequence: TGTGCCAGCAGCCAAGGACAGAGCTCCTACGAGCAGTACTTC. As protein: CASSQGQSSYEQYF.

The CDR3, as DNA: TGTGCCAGCAGTTTGGCGGGGGAAGGTGGCTACACCTTC. This sequence encodes CASSLAGEGGYTF. This chain joins TRBV12-3 or TRBV12-4 and TRBJ1-2; D is possibly TRBD1 (5 bases). V lost 3 bases and J 7 bases, leaving 12 bases between the germline ends. The length of the CDR3 is 13 residues.

The chain carries TRBV15 and TRBJ2-1, with 7 bases lining up with TRBD2. Germline V CDR1 and CDR2: LNHNV, YYDKDF (reference sequence). The CDR3 length is 16 residues. V gave up 0 bases and J gave up 8 bases; unmatched junction bases: 10. CDR3 sequence reads: CATSREAGVSDDEQFF. The CDR3 DNA reads TGTGCCACCAGCAGAGAGGCGGGAGTATCGGACGATGAGCAGTTCTTC. The complete variable domain, with remaining parts taken from reference TRBV15 and TRBJ2-1, reads DAMVIQNPRYQVTQFGKPVTLSCSQTLNHNVMYWYQQKSSQAPKLLFHYYDKDFNNEADTPDNFQSRRPNTSFCFLDIRSPGLGDTAMYLCATSREAGVSDDEQFFGPGTRLTVL.

The chain links TRBV2 to TRBJ2-1; 7 bases fit TRBD2. CDR1 is SNHLY and CDR2 is FYNNEI in the germline V gene. This CDR3 has 18 amino acids. V lost 3 bases to trimming and J lost 0 bases; unmatched junction nucleotides: 11. As DNA, the CDR3 is TGTGCCAGCAGTGAGTACCACGGGGGGACCTACTCCTACAATGAGCAGTTCTTC. Amino acid sequence: CASSEYHGGTYSYNEQFF.

The chain is built from TRBV5-1 and TRBJ1-2, with 8 bases identical to TRBD1. From germline, CDR1 is SGHRS and CDR2 YFSETQ. The CDR3 has 16 residues. Trimming cost V 8 bases and J 4 bases; bases outside gene matches: 16. Here the CDR3 DNA reads TGCGCCAGTTCCCGACAGGGGCTTGGAGAGAGCTATGGCTACACCTTC. Translated, it gives CASSRQGLGESYGYTF.

The V and J genes are TRBV13 and TRBJ2-5; 11 bases agree with TRBD1. The germline V gene has CDR1 PRHDT and CDR2 FYEKMQ (reference sequence). The V and J ends lost 4 bases and 4 bases, in that order; junction bases with no gene match: 5. This CDR3 has 15 residues. The CDR3 loop reads CASSSRTGGAETQYF. The CDR3 nucleotides are TGTGCCAGCAGCTCCAGGACAGGGGGCGCAGAGACCCAGTACTTC.

In nucleotides, the CDR3 is TGCGCCAGCAGCCAGTACAGGGGGCAGCCCCAGCATTTT. This sequence encodes CASSQYRGQPQHF. The chain recombines TRBV4-3 with TRBJ1-5; 8 bases align to TRBD1. V was clipped by 3 bases and J by 7 bases; unmatched bases: 2. Per germline, CDR1 LGHNA and CDR2 YSLEER. The CDR3 is 13 residues long.

The chain couples TRBV5-1 to TRBJ1-3; 9 bases map to TRBD1. The germline V gene encodes CDR1 SGHRS and CDR2 YFSETQ. This CDR3 contains 16 residues. V was pared by 0 bases and J by 3 bases, with 4 bases of the junction left unmatched. In DNA, the CDR3 is TGCGCCAGCAGCTTGGCCGGGACAGGGTATGGAAACACCATATATTTT. Encoded protein: CASSLAGTGYGNTIYF.

The V gene is TRBV30, the J gene TRBJ1-1, with a tentative D call TRBD1 (5 bases). In germline, CDR1 is GTSNPN, CDR2 SVGIG (reference sequence). V lost 3 bases and J lost 11, with 13 bases in between. The CDR3 has 11 residues. The CDR3 spells CAWRFRAQAFF. CDR3 DNA: TGTGCCTGGAGGTTCAGGGCTCAGGCTTTCTTT.

The V gene is TRBV7-8, the J gene TRBJ2-3, with D uncertain. The germline V and J ends were trimmed by 0 bases and 6 bases, with 7 bases remaining between them. The CDR3 runs 13 residues. Per the germline V gene, CDR1 is SGHVS and CDR2 is FQNEAQ. In DNA, the CDR3 is TGTGCCAGCAGCTTAGCAATGCGGGATACGCAGTATTTT. As protein: CASSLAMRDTQYF.